The text below deals with one T cell receptor beta chain. The data were obtained in a study of cytomegalovirus exposure and HLA in healthy donors. About the research overall: Genetic ancestry analysis placed about 84% of the 398 donors that were genotyped in the Caucasian-associated cluster.

V lost 4 bases and J lost 4, with 13 bases in between. The CDR3 has 13 residues. The germline V gene encodes CDR1 SQVTM and CDR2 ANQGSEA. PCR involved 60 Vbeta and 13 Jbeta primers. Assay: immunoSEQ multiplex PCR; the TCRdb copy retains only in-frame clones and omits some. The table shows 150,000 to 200,000 clones, with around 77% occurring only once. Sequencing input: PBMCs. This sequence joins TRBV29-1 and TRBJ1-1; D perhaps matches TRBD1 (5 bases). This clonotype was obtained from a woman in her 30s in good health and CMV-seronegative. The CDR3 loop is CSVGRVGRTEAFF. CDR3 bases: TGCAGCGTTGGTCGGGTGGGGCGCACTGAAGCTTTCTTT.